The TCR beta chain under discussion was sequenced for a study of OX40 agonist ivuxolimab in advanced cancers. Whole-study context: While on treatment, patients had intravenous ivuxolimab at 0.01 to 10 mg/kg every 2 weeks. A male proportion of just over 80% was recorded, with mean age around 62 years and range roughly 23 to 79.

About this clone: Its antigen remains unknown.

Study-wide points: Partial responders at 0.1-3.0 mg/kg showed near-lowest clonal expansion. Doses of 0.1 to 3.0 mg/kg were accompanied by clonal expansion of CD4+ and CD8+ blood T cells by week 6.

Trimming cost V 5 bases and J 14 bases, with 16 bases left between them. The CDR3 spans 13 residues. Per germline, CDR1 SGHTA and CDR2 FQGNSA. Data came from immunoSEQ multiplex PCR; TCRdb stores just in-frame clones and leaves some out. The sample holds 35,000 to 40,000 clones, approximately 82% seen once. The material sequenced was CD4+ or CD8+ T cells sorted from blood, taken in a trial of the OX40 agonist ivuxolimab. The rearrangement links TRBV7-2 to TRBJ1-6; D is ambiguous. The TCR was taken from an adult with an advanced solid tumor such as melanoma, head and neck, liver or kidney cancer. The CDR3 loop reads CASSLPGDEALHF. In nucleotides, the CDR3 is TGTGCCAGCAGCCTCCCGGGTGATGAGGCCCTCCACTTT.